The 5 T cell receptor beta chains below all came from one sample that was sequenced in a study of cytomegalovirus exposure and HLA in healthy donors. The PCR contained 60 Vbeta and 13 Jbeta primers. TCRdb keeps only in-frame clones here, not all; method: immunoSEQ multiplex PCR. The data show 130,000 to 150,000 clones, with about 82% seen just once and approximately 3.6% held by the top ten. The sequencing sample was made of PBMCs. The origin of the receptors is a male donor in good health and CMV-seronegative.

In DNA form, the CDR3 reads TGTGCCTGGAGTGTCGGGGAGAGCGGCAATGAGCAGTTCTTC. Its protein product is CAWSVGESGNEQFF. The chain employs TRBV30 and TRBJ2-1; possibly TRBD2 for D (5 bases). Germline lookup yields CDR1 GTSNPN and CDR2 SVGIG (reference sequence). The CDR3 loop spans 14 amino acids. Trimming removed 0 bases at V and 6 bases at J, with 12 bases between.

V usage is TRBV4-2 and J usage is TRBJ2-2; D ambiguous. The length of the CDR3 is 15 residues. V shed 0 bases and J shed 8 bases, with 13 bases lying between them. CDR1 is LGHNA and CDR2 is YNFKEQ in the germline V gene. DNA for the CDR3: TGTGCCAGCAGCCAAGATCTGAGATATCCAGGGGAGCTGTTTTTT. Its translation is CASSQDLRYPGELFF.

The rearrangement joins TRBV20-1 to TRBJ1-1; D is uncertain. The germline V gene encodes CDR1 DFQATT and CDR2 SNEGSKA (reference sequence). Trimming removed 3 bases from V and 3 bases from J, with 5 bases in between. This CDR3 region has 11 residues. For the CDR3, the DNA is TGCAGTGCTAGTCAGGACACTGAAGCTTTCTTT. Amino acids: CSASQDTEAFF.

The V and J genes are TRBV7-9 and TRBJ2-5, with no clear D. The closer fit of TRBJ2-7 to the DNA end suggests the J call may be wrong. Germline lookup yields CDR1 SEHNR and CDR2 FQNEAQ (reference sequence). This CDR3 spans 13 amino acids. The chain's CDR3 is CASSDGLAYEQYF. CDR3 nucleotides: TGTGCCAGCAGCGACGGCCTAGCCTACGAGCAGTACTTC.

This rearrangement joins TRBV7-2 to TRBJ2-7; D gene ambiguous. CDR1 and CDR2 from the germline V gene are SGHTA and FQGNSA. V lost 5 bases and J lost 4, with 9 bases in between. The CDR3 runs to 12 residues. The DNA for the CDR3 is TGTGCCAGCAGCCGAGAGAGGTACGAGCAGTACTTC. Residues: CASSRERYEQYF.